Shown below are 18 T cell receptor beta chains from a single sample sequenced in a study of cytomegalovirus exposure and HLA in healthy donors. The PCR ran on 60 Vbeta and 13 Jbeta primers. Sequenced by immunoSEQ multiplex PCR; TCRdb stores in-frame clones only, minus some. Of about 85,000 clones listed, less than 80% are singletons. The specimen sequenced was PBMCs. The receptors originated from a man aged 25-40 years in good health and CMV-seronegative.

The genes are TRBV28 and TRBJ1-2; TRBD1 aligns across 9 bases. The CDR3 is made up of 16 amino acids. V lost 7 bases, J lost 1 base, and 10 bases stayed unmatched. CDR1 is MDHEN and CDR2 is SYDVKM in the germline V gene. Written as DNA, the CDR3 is TGTGCCAGCATGGGGGACAGGGCTGGAGGTAACTATGGCTACACCTTC. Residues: CASMGDRAGGNYGYTF.

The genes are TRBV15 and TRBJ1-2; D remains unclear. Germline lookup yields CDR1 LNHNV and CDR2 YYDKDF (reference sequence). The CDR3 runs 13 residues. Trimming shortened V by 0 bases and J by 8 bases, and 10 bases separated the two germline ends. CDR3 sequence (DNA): TGTGCCACCAGCAGAGAGGGCATTCCGGGCTACACCTTC. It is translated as CATSREGIPGYTF.

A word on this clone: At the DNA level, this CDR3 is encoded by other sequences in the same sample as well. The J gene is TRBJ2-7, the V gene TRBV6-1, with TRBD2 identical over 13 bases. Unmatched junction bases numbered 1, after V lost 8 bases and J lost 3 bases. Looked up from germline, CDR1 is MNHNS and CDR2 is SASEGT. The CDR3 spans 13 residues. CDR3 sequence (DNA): TGTGCCAGCCGGACTAGCGGGGGCTACGAGCAGTACTTC. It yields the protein CASRTSGGYEQYF.

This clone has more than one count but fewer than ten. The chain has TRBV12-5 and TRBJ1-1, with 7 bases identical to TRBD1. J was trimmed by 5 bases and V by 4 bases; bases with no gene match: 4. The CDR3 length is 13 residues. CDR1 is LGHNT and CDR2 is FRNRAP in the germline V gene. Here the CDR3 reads CASGYRGATEAFF. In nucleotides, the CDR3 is TGTGCTAGTGGTTACAGGGGTGCGACTGAAGCTTTCTTT. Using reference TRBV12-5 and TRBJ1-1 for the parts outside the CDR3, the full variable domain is DARVTQTPRHKVTEMGQEVTMRCQPILGHNTVFWYRQTMMQGLELLAYFRNRAPLDDSGMPKDRFSAEMPDATLATLKIQPSEPRDSAVYFCASGYRGATEAFFGQGTRLTVV.

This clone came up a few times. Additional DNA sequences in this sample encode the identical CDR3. The CDR3 spells CAWSPSVLLSNQPQHF. CDR3 nucleotide sequence: TGTGCCTGGAGCCCCTCGGTCCTTTTGAGCAATCAGCCCCAGCATTTT. The chain combines TRBV30 with TRBJ1-5, with D unresolved. Germline V lookup: CDR1 GTSNPN, CDR2 SVGIG (reference sequence). The CDR3 is made up of 16 amino acids. The V and J ends lost 3 bases and 1 base respectively, with 16 bases between them.

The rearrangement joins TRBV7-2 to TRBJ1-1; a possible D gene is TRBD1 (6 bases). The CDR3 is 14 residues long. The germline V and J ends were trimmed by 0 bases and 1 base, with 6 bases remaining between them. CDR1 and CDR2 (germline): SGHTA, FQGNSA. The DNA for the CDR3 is TGTGCCAGCAGCTTAGCGGACAGGAACACTGAAGCTTTCTTT. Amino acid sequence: CASSLADRNTEAFF.

The CDR3 region is CASSLSTGGYGYTF. CDR3 nucleotide sequence: TGCGCCAGCAGCTTGTCGACAGGGGGGTATGGCTACACCTTC. The chain carries TRBV5-1 and TRBJ1-2; 9 positions agree with TRBD1. With V trimmed by 1 base and J by 5 bases, 3 bases remained unmatched. From germline, CDR1 is SGHRS and CDR2 YFSETQ. The CDR3 spans 14 residues.

The CDR3 is CASSQVQGPYEQYF. The CDR3 DNA reads TGCGCCAGCAGCCAAGTACAGGGCCCCTACGAGCAGTACTTC. V gene TRBV4-1 combines with J gene TRBJ2-7; D might be TRBD1 (6 bases). V was cut by 1 base and J by 2 bases, with 9 bases left in between. Germline CDR1 MGHRA, CDR2 YSYEKL. This CDR3 is 14 amino acids long.

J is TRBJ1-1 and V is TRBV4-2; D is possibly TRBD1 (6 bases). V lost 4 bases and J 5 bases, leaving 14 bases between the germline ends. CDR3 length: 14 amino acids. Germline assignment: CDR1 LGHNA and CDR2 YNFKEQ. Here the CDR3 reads CASSRGGGGTEAFF. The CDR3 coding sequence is TGTGCCAGCAGCCGAGGGGGAGGGGGGACTGAAGCTTTCTTT.

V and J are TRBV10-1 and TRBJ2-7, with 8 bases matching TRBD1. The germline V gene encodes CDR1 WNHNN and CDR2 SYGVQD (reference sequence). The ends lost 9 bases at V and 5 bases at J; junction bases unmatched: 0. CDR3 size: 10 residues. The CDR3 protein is CARDRDEQYF. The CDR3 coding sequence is TGCGCCAGGGACAGGGACGAGCAGTACTTC.

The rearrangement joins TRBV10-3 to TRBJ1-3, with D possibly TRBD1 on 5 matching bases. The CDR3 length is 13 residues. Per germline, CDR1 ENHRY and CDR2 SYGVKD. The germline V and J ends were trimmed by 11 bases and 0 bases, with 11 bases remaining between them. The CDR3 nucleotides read TGTGCCCTGGGGGGAAGCTCTGGAAACACCATATATTTT. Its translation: CALGGSSGNTIYF.

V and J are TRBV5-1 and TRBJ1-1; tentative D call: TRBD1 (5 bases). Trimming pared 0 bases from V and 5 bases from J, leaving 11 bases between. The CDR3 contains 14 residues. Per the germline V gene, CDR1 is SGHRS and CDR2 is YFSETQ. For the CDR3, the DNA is TGCGCCAGCAGCTTGGATCGGGGGAAGACTGAAGCTTTCTTT. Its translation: CASSLDRGKTEAFF. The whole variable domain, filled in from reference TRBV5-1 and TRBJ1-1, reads KAGVTQTPRYLIKTRGQQVTLSCSPISGHRSVSWYQQTPGQGLQFLFEYFSETQRNKGNFPGRFSGRQFSNSRSEMNVSTLELGDSALYLCASSLDRGKTEAFFGQGTRLTVV.

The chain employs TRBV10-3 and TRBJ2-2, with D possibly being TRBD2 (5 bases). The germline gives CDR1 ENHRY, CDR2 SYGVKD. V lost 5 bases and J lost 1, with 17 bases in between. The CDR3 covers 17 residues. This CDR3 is CAISFPKGDQNTGELFF. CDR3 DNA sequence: TGTGCCATCAGTTTCCCCAAGGGAGACCAGAACACCGGGGAGCTGTTTTTT.

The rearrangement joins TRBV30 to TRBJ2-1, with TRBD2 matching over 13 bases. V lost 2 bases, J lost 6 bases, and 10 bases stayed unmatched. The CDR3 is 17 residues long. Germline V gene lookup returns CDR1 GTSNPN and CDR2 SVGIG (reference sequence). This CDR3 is CAWSFGLAGVIGNEQFF. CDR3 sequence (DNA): TGTGCCTGGAGTTTTGGACTAGCGGGAGTTATCGGCAATGAGCAGTTCTTC.

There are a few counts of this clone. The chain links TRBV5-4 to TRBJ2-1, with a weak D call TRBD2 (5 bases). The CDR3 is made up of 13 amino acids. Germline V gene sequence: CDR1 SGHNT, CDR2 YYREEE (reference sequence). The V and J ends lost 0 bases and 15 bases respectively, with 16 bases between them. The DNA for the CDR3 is TGTGCCAGCAGCTTGGTAGGAGGTAACAGAGGGTTCTTC. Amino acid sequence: CASSLVGGNRGFF.

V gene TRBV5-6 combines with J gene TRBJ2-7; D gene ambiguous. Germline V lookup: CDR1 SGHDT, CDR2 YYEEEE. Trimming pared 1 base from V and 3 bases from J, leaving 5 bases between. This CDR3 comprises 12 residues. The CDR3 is CASSLNSYEQYF. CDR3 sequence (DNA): TGTGCCAGCAGCTTGAACAGCTACGAGCAGTACTTC. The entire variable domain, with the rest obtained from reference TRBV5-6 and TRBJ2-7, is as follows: DAGVTQSPTHLIKTRGQQVTLRCSPKSGHDTVSWYQQALGQGPQFIFQYYEEEERQRGNFPDRFSGHQFPNYSSELNVNALLLGDSALYLCASSLNSYEQYFGPGTRLTVT.

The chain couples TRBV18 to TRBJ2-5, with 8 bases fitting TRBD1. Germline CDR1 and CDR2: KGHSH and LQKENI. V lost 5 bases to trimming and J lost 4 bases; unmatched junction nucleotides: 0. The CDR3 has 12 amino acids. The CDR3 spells CASSGQGETQYF. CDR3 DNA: TGTGCCAGCTCAGGACAGGGAGAGACCCAGTACTTC.

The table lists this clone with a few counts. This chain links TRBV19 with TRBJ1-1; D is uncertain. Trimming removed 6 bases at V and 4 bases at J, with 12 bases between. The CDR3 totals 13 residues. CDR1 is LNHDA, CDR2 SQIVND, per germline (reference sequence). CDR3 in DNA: TGTGCCAGTAGCCGGTTTGGTGGCACTGAAGCTTTCTTT. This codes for CASSRFGGTEAFF.